There are a few counts of the clone carrying this TCR beta chain. This entry comes from a study of blood T cell repertoires in COVID-19. Overall study: Sites across the United States, Italy and Spain contributed samples from acute and convalescent COVID-19.

Original analysis: Using reference gene primer amplification, nucleated cell counts were estimated. Sequencing was performed with immunoSEQ multiplex PCR; in TCRdb, only in-frame clones are kept and a portion is missing. D and trimming come from the DNA, and the V and J calls and clone size come from that table. The profile shows hundreds of thousands of clones, approximately 85% of them singletons. The origin of this receptor is a woman aged 30 to 39 with acute or convalescent COVID-19. Source material: peripheral blood.

CDR3 DNA: TGTGCCAGCAGCTACACCGGGACCGGGGGAACAGATACGCAGTATTTT. This gives the protein CASSYTGTGGTDTQYF. The chain recombines TRBV11-3 with TRBJ2-3, with D maybe TRBD2 (6 bases). V was pared by 4 bases and J by 3 bases, with 17 bases between. The CDR3 length is 16 residues. The germline V gene encodes CDR1 SGHNT and CDR2 YENEEA.